The T cell receptor beta chain described here comes from a study of blood T cell repertoires in COVID-19. Turning to the study itself: Nucleic acid was either cDNA or gDNA, and it came from T cells, B-cell-depleted T cells, or PBMCs.

TCRdb keeps only in-frame clones here, not all; method: immunoSEQ multiplex PCR. The sample includes roughly 350,000 clones, around 87% seen only once; the top ten take around 9.3%. CDR1 LGHDT and CDR2 YNNKEL come from the germline V gene (reference sequence). V lost 4 bases to trimming and J lost 8 bases, with 14 bases between them. There are 14 residues in the CDR3. Patients of the Seattle cohort, enrolled during active infection, were followed longitudinally. The genes are TRBV3-1 (or the pseudogene TRBV3-2) and TRBJ2-2; tentative D call: TRBD2 (5 bases). Sequenced: peripheral blood. This clonotype was sampled from a young woman with COVID-19, enrolled during active disease. The CDR3 here is CASSPRTDRGELFF. The CDR3 DNA sequence: TGTGCCAGCAGCCCTCGGACTGACCGGGGGGAGCTGTTTTTT.